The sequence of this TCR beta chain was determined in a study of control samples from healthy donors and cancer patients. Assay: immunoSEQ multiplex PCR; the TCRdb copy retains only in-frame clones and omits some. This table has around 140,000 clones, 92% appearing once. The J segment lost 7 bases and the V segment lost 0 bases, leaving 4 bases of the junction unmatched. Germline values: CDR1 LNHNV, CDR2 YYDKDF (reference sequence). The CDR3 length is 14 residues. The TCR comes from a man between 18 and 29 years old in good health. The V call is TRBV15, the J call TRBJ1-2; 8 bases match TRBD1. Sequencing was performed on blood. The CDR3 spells CATSRDTGGGGYTF. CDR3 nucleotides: TGTGCCACCAGCAGAGATACAGGGGGGGGTGGCTACACCTTC.